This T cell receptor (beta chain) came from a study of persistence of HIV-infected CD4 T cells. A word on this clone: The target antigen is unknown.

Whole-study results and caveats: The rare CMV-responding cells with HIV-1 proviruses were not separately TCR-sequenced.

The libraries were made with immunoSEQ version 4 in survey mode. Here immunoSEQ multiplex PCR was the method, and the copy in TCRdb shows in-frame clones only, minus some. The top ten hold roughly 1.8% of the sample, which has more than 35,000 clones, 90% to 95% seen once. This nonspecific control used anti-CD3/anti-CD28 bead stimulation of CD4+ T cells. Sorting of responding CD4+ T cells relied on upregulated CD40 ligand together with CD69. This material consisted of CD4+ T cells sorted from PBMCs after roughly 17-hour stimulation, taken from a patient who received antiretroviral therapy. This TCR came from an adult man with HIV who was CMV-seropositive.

This chain's CDR3 is CASRESGHGYTF. In DNA form, the CDR3 reads TGTGCCAGCAGGGAATCAGGGCATGGCTACACCTTC. The chain is built from TRBV28 and TRBJ1-2; tentatively, D is TRBD1 (5 bases). The CDR3 extends over 12 amino acids. Germline CDR1 and CDR2: MDHEN and SYDVKM. Trimming pared 6 bases from V and 6 bases from J, leaving 11 bases between.